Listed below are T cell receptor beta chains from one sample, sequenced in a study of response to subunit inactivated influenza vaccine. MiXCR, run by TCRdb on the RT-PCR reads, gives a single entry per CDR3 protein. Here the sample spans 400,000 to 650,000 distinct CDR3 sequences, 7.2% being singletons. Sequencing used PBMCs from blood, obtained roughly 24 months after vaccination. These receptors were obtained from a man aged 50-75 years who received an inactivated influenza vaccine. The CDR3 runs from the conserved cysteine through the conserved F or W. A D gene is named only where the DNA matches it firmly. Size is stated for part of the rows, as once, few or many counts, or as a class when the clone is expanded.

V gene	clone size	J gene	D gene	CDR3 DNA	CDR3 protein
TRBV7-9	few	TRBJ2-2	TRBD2	TGTGCCAGCAGCCGAAGGGCGGGGGAGAACACCGGGGAGCTGTTTTTT	CASSRRAGENTGELFF
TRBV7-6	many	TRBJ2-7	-	TGTGCCAGCAGCTTAGATTACGGGGGGCCTTACGAGCAGTACTTC	CASSLDYGGPYEQYF
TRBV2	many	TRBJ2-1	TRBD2	TGTGCCAGCAGATTTAGACTAGCGGTAAATGAGCAGTTCTTC	CASRFRLAVNEQFF
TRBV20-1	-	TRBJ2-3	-	TGCAGTGCTGGGCCTAGGGCAGATACGCAGTATTTT	CSAGPRADTQYF
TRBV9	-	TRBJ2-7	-	TGTGCCAGCAGCGTAGCTACAGGGACCTACGAGCAGTACTTC	CASSVATGTYEQYF
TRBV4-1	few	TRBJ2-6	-	TGCGCCAGCAGCCGAGTCCCGGGACACGAAGACTCTGGGGCCAACGTCCTGACTTTC	CASSRVPGHEDSGANVLTF
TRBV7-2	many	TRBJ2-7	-	TGTGCCAGCAGCTTAGGGCTGGGCGAGCAGTACTTC	CASSLGLGEQYF
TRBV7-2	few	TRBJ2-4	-	TGTGCCAGCAGCCGGGCTGGGGCAGCCAAAAACATTCAGTACTTC	CASSRAGAAKNIQYF
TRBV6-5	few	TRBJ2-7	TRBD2	TGTGCCAGCAGTTACGTACGCGGACTAGCGGGACTAGCCCATCACGAGCAGTACTTC	CASSYVRGLAGLAHHEQYF
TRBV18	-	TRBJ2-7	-	TGTGCCAGCTCACCGCCGGGACTTTGGAGCTCCTACGAGCAGTACTTC	CASSPPGLWSSYEQYF
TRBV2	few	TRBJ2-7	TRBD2	TGTGCCAGCAGTGACACTTGGGCTAGCGGCTACGAGCAGTACTTC	CASSDTWASGYEQYF
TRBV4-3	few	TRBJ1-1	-	TGCGCCAGCAGCTCACTCATAGCTACTGAAGCTTTCTTT	CASSSLIATEAFF
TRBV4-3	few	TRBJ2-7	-	TGCGCCAGCAGCCCGTCCAGGGGTAGTGGCTACGAGCAGTACTTC	CASSPSRGSGYEQYF
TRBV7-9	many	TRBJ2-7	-	TGTGCCAGCAGCTTAGCGAGAGGGGGGGACGAGCAGTACTTC	CASSLARGGDEQYF
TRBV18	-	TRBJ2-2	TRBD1	TGTGCCAGCTCATCAGACAGGACAGGGAACACCGGGGAGCTGTTTTTT	CASSSDRTGNTGELFF
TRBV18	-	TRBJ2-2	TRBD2	TGTGCCAGCTCACCACAGGGGACTATTCTGACCGGGGAGCTGTTTTTT	CASSPQGTILTGELFF
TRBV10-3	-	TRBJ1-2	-	TGTGCCATCAGGGGCGGGGGGCTTGTCTATGGCTACACCTTC	CAIRGGGLVYGYTF
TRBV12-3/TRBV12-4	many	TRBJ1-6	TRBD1	TGTGCCAGCAGATCCACAGGGGTACCTAATTCACCCCTCCACTTT	CASRSTGVPNSPLHF
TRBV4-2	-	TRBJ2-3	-	TGTGCCAGCAGCCAAGATCTTATAACAGATACGCAGTATTTT	CASSQDLITDTQYF
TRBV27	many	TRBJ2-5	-	TGTGCCAGCAGTTTACTCGGACAAGCGCAAGAGACCCAGTACTTC	CASSLLGQAQETQYF
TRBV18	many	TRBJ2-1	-	TGTGCCAGCTCACCTGTAGGGCATGAGCAGTTCTTC	CASSPVGHEQFF
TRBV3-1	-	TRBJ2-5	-	TGTGCCAGCAGCCAAGGTCTCGGGACTCAAGAGACCCAGTACTTC	CASSQGLGTQETQYF
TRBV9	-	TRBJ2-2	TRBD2	TGTGCCAGCAGCCCGCGGCTAGCGGGGACCACCGGGGAGCTGTTTTTT	CASSPRLAGTTGELFF
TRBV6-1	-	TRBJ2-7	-	TGTGCCAGCAGTGAGCCAGGGAAAGGTTACGAGCAGTACTTC	CASSEPGKGYEQYF
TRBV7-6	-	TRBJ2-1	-	TGTGCCAGCAGCCCTAGCCTCAACTCCTACAATGAGCAGTTCTTC	CASSPSLNSYNEQFF
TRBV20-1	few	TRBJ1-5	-	TGCAGCACGACCCCCCCGGGGGACCAGCCCCAGCATTTT	CSTTPPGDQPQHF
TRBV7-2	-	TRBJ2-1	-	TGTGCCAGCAGCTTAGCGTTTGGCGGACTGGGGCCCTACAATGAGCAGTTCTTC	CASSLAFGGLGPYNEQFF
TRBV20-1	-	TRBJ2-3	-	TGCAGTGCTAAAATGGGGGTGGGCACAGATACGCAGTATTTT	CSAKMGVGTDTQYF
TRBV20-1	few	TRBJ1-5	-	TGCAGTGCTAGAGATTTTTTGGATCAGCCCCAGCATTTT	CSARDFLDQPQHF
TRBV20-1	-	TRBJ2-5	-	TGCAGTGCTACTTGGAGGGAGACCCAGTACTTC	CSATWRETQYF
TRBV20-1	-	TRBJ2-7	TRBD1	TGCAGTGCTTACAGGGGGCTCGACGAGCAGTACTTC	CSAYRGLDEQYF
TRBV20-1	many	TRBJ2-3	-	TGCAGTGCCCCGACGGGGGGACAGTCGGATACGCAGTATTTT	CSAPTGGQSDTQYF
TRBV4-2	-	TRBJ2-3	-	TGTGCCAGCAGCCAAGAGTTGGGAGCCACAGATACGCAGTATTTT	CASSQELGATDTQYF
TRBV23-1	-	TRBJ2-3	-	TGCGCCAGCAGTCAAAGTGGGATCAGCACAGATACGCAGTATTTT	CASSQSGISTDTQYF
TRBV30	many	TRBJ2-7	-	TGTGCCTGGAGCGCTGCCTACGAGCAGTACTTC	CAWSAAYEQYF
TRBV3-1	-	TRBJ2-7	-	TGTGCCAGCAGCCACTTTGGGGGGAACCCAAACGAGCAGTACTTC	CASSHFGGNPNEQYF
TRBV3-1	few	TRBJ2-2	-	TGTGCCAGCAGCCCGGCACTACCGAACACCGGGGAGCTGTTTTTT	CASSPALPNTGELFF
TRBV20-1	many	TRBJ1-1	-	TGCAGTGCTAGAGACCCCGGAACTCCTGGCACTGAAGCTTTCTTT	CSARDPGTPGTEAFF
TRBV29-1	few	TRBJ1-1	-	TGCAGCGTGCTGGGGGCCGGCACTGAAGCTTTCTTT	CSVLGAGTEAFF
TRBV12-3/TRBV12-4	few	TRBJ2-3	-	TGTGCCAGCAGTTATGACAGGACGAACACAGATACGCAGTATTTT	CASSYDRTNTDTQYF
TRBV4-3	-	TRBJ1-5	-	TGCGCCAGCAGCCAAGAAGTCAGCAATCAGCCCCAGCATTTT	CASSQEVSNQPQHF
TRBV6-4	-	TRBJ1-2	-	TGTGCCAGCAGTGCCCCGGGTAACTATGGCTACACCTTC	CASSAPGNYGYTF
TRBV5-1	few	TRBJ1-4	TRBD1	TGCGCCAGCAGCGGACTAGGGGGCCCCAATGAAAAACTGTTTTTT	CASSGLGGPNEKLFF
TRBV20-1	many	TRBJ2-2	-	TGCAGTGCTAAAGACAGGGAGGCCGGGGAGCTGTTTTTT	CSAKDREAGELFF
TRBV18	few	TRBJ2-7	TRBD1	TGTGCCAGCTCACCGGCCGGACAGGTCAACTCCGAGCAGTACTTC	CASSPAGQVNSEQYF
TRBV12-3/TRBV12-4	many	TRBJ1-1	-	TGTGCCAGCAGCTTAGGGCTGAACACTGAAGCTTTCTTT	CASSLGLNTEAFF
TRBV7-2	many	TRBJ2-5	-	TGTGCCAGCAGCTTACGTAGGGGTGAGACCCAGTACTTC	CASSLRRGETQYF
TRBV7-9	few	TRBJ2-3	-	TGTGCCAGCAGCCTGGGCCGTACAGTTACGCAGTATTTT	CASSLGRTVTQYF
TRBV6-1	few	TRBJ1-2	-	TGTGCCAGCAGTGAATCCAGTGGCCGCGGCTACACCTTC	CASSESSGRGYTF
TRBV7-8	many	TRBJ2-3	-	TGTGCCAGCAGCTTAGTAGTGGGAAGAGGAACAGATACGCAGTATTTT	CASSLVVGRGTDTQYF
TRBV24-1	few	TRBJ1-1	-	TGTGCCACCAGGATAGGGCCCGGAGGACCGGCTTTCTTT	CATRIGPGGPAFF
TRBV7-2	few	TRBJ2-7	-	TGTGCCAGCAGCTTAGCGACAGGAGGACCCTACGAGCAGTACTTC	CASSLATGGPYEQYF
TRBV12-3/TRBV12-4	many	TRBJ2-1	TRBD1	TGTGCCAGCAGTTTAGGTGACAGGGGGCGCGATGAGCAGTTCTTC	CASSLGDRGRDEQFF
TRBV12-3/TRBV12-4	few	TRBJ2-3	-	TGTGCCAGCAGTTTCGCGGTAATGGGGGATACGCAGTATTTT	CASSFAVMGDTQYF
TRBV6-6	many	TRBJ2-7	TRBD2	TGTGCCAGCAGTGCCGGGACTAGCGACGAGCAGTACTTC	CASSAGTSDEQYF
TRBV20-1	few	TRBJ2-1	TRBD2	TGCAGTGCTAGATTCCCGGGGGGAACCTACAATGAGCAGTTCTTC	CSARFPGGTYNEQFF
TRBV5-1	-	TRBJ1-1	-	TGCGCCAGCAGCAACGGTCAGGGACACAACACTGAAGCTTTCTTT	CASSNGQGHNTEAFF